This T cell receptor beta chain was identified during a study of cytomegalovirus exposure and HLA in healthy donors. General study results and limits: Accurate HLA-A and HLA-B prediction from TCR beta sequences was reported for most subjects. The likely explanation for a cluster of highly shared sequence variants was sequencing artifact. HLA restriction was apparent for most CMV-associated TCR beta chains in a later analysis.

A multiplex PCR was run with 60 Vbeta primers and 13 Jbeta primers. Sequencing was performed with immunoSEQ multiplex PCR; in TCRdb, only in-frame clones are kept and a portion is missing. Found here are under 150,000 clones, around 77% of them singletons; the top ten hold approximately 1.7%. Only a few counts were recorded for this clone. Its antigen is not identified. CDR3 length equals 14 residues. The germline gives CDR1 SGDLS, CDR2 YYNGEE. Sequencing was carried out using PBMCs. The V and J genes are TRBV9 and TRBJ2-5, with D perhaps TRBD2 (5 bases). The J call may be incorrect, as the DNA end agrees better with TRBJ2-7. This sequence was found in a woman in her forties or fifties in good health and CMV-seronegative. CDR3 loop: CASSAGSVAYEQYF. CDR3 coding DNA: TGTGCCAGCAGCGCGGGGTCGGTAGCCTACGAGCAGTACTTC.